The present T cell receptor (beta chain) was sequenced within a study of T cell repertoires in cytomegalovirus infection. Study details: Recently identified HLA-C-restricted CMV epitopes and well-studied HLA-B-restricted CMV epitopes were used by the study. Broader study findings: CMV-specific TCR beta clonotypes restricted by HLA-C were the ones dominating the ex vivo response.

This clonotype was seen more than once but under ten times. Its matching antigen is unknown. Using its own MiXCR run on the reads, TCRdb lists one record per CDR3 protein. The top ten hold roughly an eighth of the sample, which has about a million distinct CDR3 sequences, roughly 30% seen once. This receptor was taken from a human donor in good health (CMV status not recorded). Some clones in this sample may be carry-over from other donors' samples. The source was cultured CD8+ T cells from PBMCs, collected from culture after CMV antigen stimulation.

CDR3 protein: CATSDPGTANQPQHF. The CDR3 nucleotides are TGTGCCACCAGTGATCCCGGGACAGCAAATCAGCCCCAGCATTTT. The chain employs TRBV24-1 and TRBJ1-5, with 7 bases aligning to TRBD1. The CDR3 loop spans 15 amino acids. V was pared by 3 bases and J by 4 bases, with 5 bases of the junction left unmatched. Germline CDR1 reads KGHDR; CDR2 reads SFDVKD.